The T cell receptor (beta chain) described here comes from a study of graft-versus-host responses after intestinal transplantation. Study context: Multivisceral, liver-intestinal, or isolated intestinal transplants were received by the recipients. Anti-thymocyte globulin was used for induction in all recipients, who then took tacrolimus and steroids for two to four years. The study, taken as a whole, reports: When patients had graft-donor T cell macrochimerism, their allografts held high graft-versus-host to host-versus-graft clonal ratios. Recipient marrow contained GvH clones, some of which appeared first in ileum or blood.

Some clones are missing from TCRdb's copy, which holds only in-frame ones; the method was immunoSEQ multiplex PCR. Of about 70,000 clones in the sample, around 95% are singletons; the top ten hold around 0.53%. Remarks on this clone: The antigen is undetermined.

The CDR3 has 13 residues. The V end lost 6 bases, the J end lost 0 bases, and 8 bases lay between the germline ends. Germline CDR1 reads MNHEY; CDR2 reads SVGAGI. The chain links TRBV6-5 to TRBJ1-1, with D possibly matching TRBD1 (5 bases). The specimen comprised unstimulated CD8+ T cells sorted from spleen or lymph node cells, sampled before intestinal transplant. The receptor comes from a human donor who received an intestinal transplant. The DNA for the CDR3 is TGTGCCAGCAGCTGGGGGATGAACACTGAAGCTTTCTTT. It codes for CASSWGMNTEAFF.